Listed here is a single TCR beta chain. The antigen is undetermined. PCR amplification relied on 60 Vbeta primers (plus 13 Jbeta primers). Assay: immunoSEQ multiplex PCR; the TCRdb copy retains only in-frame clones and omits some. This table holds under 150,000 clones, over 75% found once. The sample is drawn from a study of cytomegalovirus exposure and HLA in healthy donors. Study findings and constraints: Later on, a genetic analysis was performed. It linked a missense variant in DCLRE1C with V- and J-gene trimming of TCR beta.

Trimming pared 3 bases from V and 1 base from J, leaving 15 bases between. This CDR3 comprises 16 residues. Germline values: CDR1 KGHSH, CDR2 LQKENI. The rearrangement joins TRBV18 to TRBJ1-1; TRBD1 might be the D (6 bases). The clonotype originates from a man aged 45 to 65 in good health and CMV-seronegative. The sample taken for sequencing was PBMCs. This CDR3 reads CASSPSTGRANTEAFF. CDR3 sequence (DNA): TGTGCCAGCTCACCTTCGACAGGTAGAGCGAACACTGAAGCTTTCTTT.